This T cell receptor beta chain appears in the sequencing data of a study of blood T cells in healthy people across ages. This clonotype was counted only a few times. The junction differs from germline at one of its ends, possibly a read error. Germline V gives CDR1 SGHDT, CDR2 YYEEEE. This CDR3 contains 16 residues. A sample-barcoded 5' primer and a J-beta primer mix were used in a second PCR of about 7 to 12 cycles. Unique molecular identifiers of 12 random nucleotides labeled each cDNA. Each of the samples gave a minimum of 2.5 million paired-end reads that contained CDR3. MiXCR, run by TCRdb on the 5' RACE reads, gives a single entry per CDR3 protein. The sample has roughly 1,500,000 distinct CDR3 sequences, roughly 30% seen once.

The specimen sequenced was blood. The gene calls are TRBV5-6 and TRBJ1-2; no clear D gene. The sequence was obtained from a woman in her twenties or thirties in good health. Here the CDR3 DNA reads TGTGCTAGCAACTTGGTCGGATCAGACTCTAACTATGGCTACACCTTC. Translation: CASNLVGSDSNYGYTF.